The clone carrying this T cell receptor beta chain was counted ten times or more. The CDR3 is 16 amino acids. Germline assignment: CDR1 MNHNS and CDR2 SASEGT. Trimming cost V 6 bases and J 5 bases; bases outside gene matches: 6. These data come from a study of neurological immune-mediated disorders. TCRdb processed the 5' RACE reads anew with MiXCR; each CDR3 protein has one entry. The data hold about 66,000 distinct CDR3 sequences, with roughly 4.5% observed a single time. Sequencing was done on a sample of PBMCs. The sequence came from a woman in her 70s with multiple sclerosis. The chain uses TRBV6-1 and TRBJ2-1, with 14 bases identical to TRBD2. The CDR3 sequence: CASREWTSGRNNEQFF. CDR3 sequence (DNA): TGTGCCAGCAGAGAGTGGACTAGCGGGAGGAACAATGAGCAGTTCTTC.